What follows describes a single TCR beta chain. Antigen unknown. The data were taken from a study of cytomegalovirus exposure and HLA in healthy donors. The study, taken as a whole, reports: Roughly uniform depth of sequencing across donors was assumed in presence/absence analyses.

PCR employed 60 Vbeta and 13 Jbeta primers. Produced via immunoSEQ multiplex PCR; TCRdb's table is partial and in-frame only. Here the sample spans 160,000 or so clones, roughly 76% being singletons. The source of this sequence is a man in his sixties in good health and CMV-seronegative. Sequenced input: PBMCs.

As DNA, the CDR3 is TGTGCCAGCTCACCACCAGGGGGCCGTCAGCCCCAGCATTTT. Its protein is CASSPPGGRQPQHF. The chain employs TRBV18 and TRBJ1-5, with 7 bases lining up with TRBD1. CDR1 is KGHSH, CDR2 LQKENI, per germline. This CDR3 has 14 residues. The V segment lost 0 bases and the J segment 6 bases; nucleotides outside the gene matches: 2.